The rows below give T cell receptor beta chains drawn from one sample of a study of memory CD4+ T cells and cytomegalovirus serostatus. Clones were sequenced by immunoSEQ multiplex PCR, and TCRdb holds only the in-frame ones, with some missing. The repertoire holds over 40,000 clones, around 74% seen once, with 0.9% to 1.5% in the top ten. Sequenced material: memory CD4+ T cells from blood. These TCRs come from an adult in good health and CMV-seropositive. CDR3s include the opening cysteine and the closing phenylalanine or tryptophan. A D gene is named only where the DNA matches it firmly. Rows give clone size only sometimes, using once, few, many, or a class for an expanded clone.

CDR3nt: TGTGCCAGCAGCTTTAGCGGGGGGAGCTCCTACAATGAGCAGTTCTTC
CDR3aa: CASSFSGGSSYNEQFF
j_gene: TRBJ2-1
abundance: .
d_gene: TRBD2
v_gene: TRBV7-2

CDR3nt: TGTGCCAGCGGGCAGAATGGCTACACCTTC
CDR3aa: CASGQNGYTF
j_gene: TRBJ1-2
abundance: .
d_gene: .
v_gene: TRBV28

CDR3nt: TGTGCCACGGCAATCCAAGAGACCCAGTACTTC
CDR3aa: CATAIQETQYF
j_gene: TRBJ2-5
abundance: .
d_gene: .
v_gene: TRBV19

CDR3nt: TGCGCCAGCAAATCGGGGGGAGGGCCTATGGGTGAAGCTTTCTTT
CDR3aa: CASKSGGGPMGEAFF
j_gene: TRBJ1-1
abundance: .
d_gene: .
v_gene: TRBV5-1

CDR3nt: TGTGCCAGCACTTCGGCCCAGGGCTCCAACTATGGCTACACCTTC
CDR3aa: CASTSAQGSNYGYTF
j_gene: TRBJ1-2
abundance: .
d_gene: .
v_gene: TRBV6-5

CDR3nt: TGTGCCAGCAGTTCCTCTAGCGGGGGAAGGAATGAGCAGTTCTTC
CDR3aa: CASSSSSGGRNEQFF
j_gene: TRBJ2-1
abundance: .
d_gene: TRBD2
v_gene: TRBV6-5

CDR3nt: TGCGCCAGCAGCTTGGTAACAGGGGAAAATTCACCCCTCCACTTT
CDR3aa: CASSLVTGENSPLHF
j_gene: TRBJ1-6
abundance: .
d_gene: TRBD1
v_gene: TRBV5-1

CDR3nt: TGTGCCAGCAGCTTGGAATCCAGGAGCGGCTATGGCTACACCTTC
CDR3aa: CASSLESRSGYGYTF
j_gene: TRBJ1-2
abundance: .
d_gene: .
v_gene: TRBV11-2

CDR3nt: TGCGCCAGCAGCCAATTCCCAACGGGGGAATTGAACACTGAAGCTTTCTTT
CDR3aa: CASSQFPTGELNTEAFF
j_gene: TRBJ1-1
abundance: .
d_gene: .
v_gene: TRBV4-1

CDR3nt: TGTGCCAGCAGCGCGATTAGTAACGAGCAGTACTTC
CDR3aa: CASSAISNEQYF
j_gene: TRBJ2-7
abundance: few
d_gene: .
v_gene: TRBV7-6

CDR3nt: TGTGCCAGCAGCAAACTAGCGGGGGACAATGAGCAGTTCTTC
CDR3aa: CASSKLAGDNEQFF
j_gene: TRBJ2-1
abundance: .
d_gene: TRBD2
v_gene: TRBV5-4

CDR3nt: TGTGCCAGCAGTTACTCAGGGACAGACTATGGCTACACCTTC
CDR3aa: CASSYSGTDYGYTF
j_gene: TRBJ1-2
abundance: few
d_gene: TRBD1
v_gene: TRBV6-6

CDR3nt: TGTGCCAGCAGCCCACGCGGGGGGGCGAGCACCGGGGAGCTGTTTTTT
CDR3aa: CASSPRGGASTGELFF
j_gene: TRBJ2-2
abundance: .
d_gene: TRBD2
v_gene: TRBV4-2

CDR3nt: TGTGCCAGCAGCGCGGCCGGGACAGGGATTAACTATGGCTACACCTTC
CDR3aa: CASSAAGTGINYGYTF
j_gene: TRBJ1-2
abundance: once
d_gene: TRBD1
v_gene: TRBV7-9

CDR3nt: TGTGCCAGCAGTAAGGGTCAGGACAGGGAGAAGTATATTGGCTACACCTTC
CDR3aa: CASSKGQDREKYIGYTF
j_gene: TRBJ1-2
abundance: .
d_gene: TRBD1
v_gene: TRBV7-3

CDR3nt: TGCGCCAGCAGCCCCCTTGGCGGGGTTTACAATGAGCAGTTCTTC
CDR3aa: CASSPLGGVYNEQFF
j_gene: TRBJ2-1
abundance: .
d_gene: .
v_gene: TRBV5-1

CDR3nt: TGTGCCAGCAGGGGGACAGCCGGGGAGCTGTTTTTT
CDR3aa: CASRGTAGELFF
j_gene: TRBJ2-2
abundance: few
d_gene: TRBD1
v_gene: TRBV28

CDR3nt: TGTGCCAGCACCCCCGACTATAACACCGGGGAGCTGTTTTTT
CDR3aa: CASTPDYNTGELFF
j_gene: TRBJ2-2
abundance: .
d_gene: .
v_gene: TRBV9

CDR3nt: TGCAGTCCCCTCGCAGATACGCAGTATTTT
CDR3aa: CSPLADTQYF
j_gene: TRBJ2-3
abundance: .
d_gene: .
v_gene: TRBV20-1

CDR3nt: TGTGCCAGCAGTGACAGCACTAGCGGGGGACAAGAGACCCAGTACTTC
CDR3aa: CASSDSTSGGQETQYF
j_gene: TRBJ2-5
abundance: few
d_gene: TRBD2
v_gene: TRBV2

CDR3nt: TGTGCCAGTAGTCGTAGAGAGGGCGGAATCTCTGGGGCCAACGTCCTGACTTTC
CDR3aa: CASSRREGGISGANVLTF
j_gene: TRBJ2-6
abundance: .
d_gene: .
v_gene: TRBV19

CDR3nt: TGTGCCACTGGGAAAATGAGTGGCTACACCTTC
CDR3aa: CATGKMSGYTF
j_gene: TRBJ1-2
abundance: once
d_gene: .
v_gene: TRBV6-5

CDR3nt: TGTGCCAGTAGCCACAGCCGGGAGAAGAATTCACCCCTCCACTTT
CDR3aa: CASSHSREKNSPLHF
j_gene: TRBJ1-6
abundance: .
d_gene: .
v_gene: TRBV19

CDR3nt: TGTGCCAGCAGTTTGGGGCGTGGGAACACTGAAGCTTTCTTT
CDR3aa: CASSLGRGNTEAFF
j_gene: TRBJ1-1
abundance: few
d_gene: .
v_gene: TRBV7-2

CDR3nt: TGTGCCAGCAGCTTGCCAAGCGGTAATGGCTACACCTTC
CDR3aa: CASSLPSGNGYTF
j_gene: TRBJ1-2
abundance: .
d_gene: .
v_gene: TRBV5-5

CDR3nt: TGTGCCTGGAGGTCAGATACGCAGTATTTT
CDR3aa: CAWRSDTQYF
j_gene: TRBJ2-3
abundance: .
d_gene: .
v_gene: TRBV30

CDR3nt: TGTGCCAGCAGTAGATCCGGCGCAGTGAGCTATGGCTACACCTTC
CDR3aa: CASSRSGAVSYGYTF
j_gene: TRBJ1-2
abundance: .
d_gene: .
v_gene: TRBV7-2

CDR3nt: TGTGCCAGCAGCGTCTCTAGCGGCCTCTACAATGAGCAGTTCTTC
CDR3aa: CASSVSSGLYNEQFF
j_gene: TRBJ2-1
abundance: .
d_gene: TRBD2
v_gene: TRBV9

CDR3nt: TGCAGCGTTGATACAGGCGGCAACTATGGCTACACCTTC
CDR3aa: CSVDTGGNYGYTF
j_gene: TRBJ1-2
abundance: .
d_gene: .
v_gene: TRBV29-1

CDR3nt: TGTGCCAGCAGGGACGAGCACACAGATACGCAGTATTTT
CDR3aa: CASRDEHTDTQYF
j_gene: TRBJ2-3
abundance: .
d_gene: .
v_gene: TRBV2

CDR3nt: TGTGCCACCGCCGCTACAGGGAGGGGAAACATTCAGTACTTC
CDR3aa: CATAATGRGNIQYF
j_gene: TRBJ2-4
abundance: .
d_gene: .
v_gene: TRBV10-3

CDR3nt: TGTGCCAGCAGCGAGGACGTCTCCTACGAGCAGTACTTC
CDR3aa: CASSEDVSYEQYF
j_gene: TRBJ2-7
abundance: once
d_gene: .
v_gene: TRBV7-9

CDR3nt: TGCGCCAGCAAAGCCGGGACAGGTCTTAAGGAGCTGTTTTTT
CDR3aa: CASKAGTGLKELFF
j_gene: TRBJ2-2
abundance: .
d_gene: TRBD1
v_gene: TRBV10-2

CDR3nt: TGCGCCAGCAGCTTAACGACAGGGGCCGGCACTGAAGCTTTCTTT
CDR3aa: CASSLTTGAGTEAFF
j_gene: TRBJ1-1
abundance: .
d_gene: TRBD1
v_gene: TRBV5-1

CDR3nt: TGTGCCAGCAGCTTGGACCAGGGGAGGGAGACCCAGTACTTC
CDR3aa: CASSLDQGRETQYF
j_gene: TRBJ2-5
abundance: .
d_gene: .
v_gene: TRBV5-6

CDR3nt: TGTGCCAGCAGCCCCTATCAGACAGGGGGATATCGCTACACCTTC
CDR3aa: CASSPYQTGGYRYTF
j_gene: TRBJ1-2
abundance: .
d_gene: TRBD1
v_gene: TRBV5-6

CDR3nt: TGTGCCAGCAGCTCCGGGAACACCTACAATGAGCAGTTCTTC
CDR3aa: CASSSGNTYNEQFF
j_gene: TRBJ2-1
abundance: .
d_gene: .
v_gene: TRBV28

CDR3nt: TGTGCCAGTTCCCGGACAGCCAGTTACGAGCAGTACTTC
CDR3aa: CASSRTASYEQYF
j_gene: TRBJ2-7
abundance: .
d_gene: .
v_gene: TRBV7-2

CDR3nt: TGTGCCAGCAGTTTGACAGGGGGGAATAATTCACCCCTCCACTTT
CDR3aa: CASSLTGGNNSPLHF
j_gene: TRBJ1-6
abundance: .
d_gene: TRBD1
v_gene: TRBV6-1

CDR3nt: TGTGCCAGCAGCTATAGCGGGGGGAGGGCAGATACGCAGTATTTT
CDR3aa: CASSYSGGRADTQYF
j_gene: TRBJ2-3
abundance: few
d_gene: TRBD2
v_gene: TRBV7-3

CDR3nt: TGTGCCACCAGGGAAGAAAGACAGGGGGTTTACGAGCAGTACTTC
CDR3aa: CATREERQGVYEQYF
j_gene: TRBJ2-7
abundance: .
d_gene: TRBD1
v_gene: TRBV15

CDR3nt: TGTGCCAGTAGTGCCCTGGTTGACTCCTACAATGAGCAGTTCTTC
CDR3aa: CASSALVDSYNEQFF
j_gene: TRBJ2-1
abundance: .
d_gene: .
v_gene: TRBV19

CDR3nt: TGTGCCAGCAAAAGGGACAGCCAAGAAGTGGGCTACACCTTC
CDR3aa: CASKRDSQEVGYTF
j_gene: TRBJ1-2
abundance: .
d_gene: TRBD1
v_gene: TRBV2

CDR3nt: TGCGCCAGCAGCCAAGATAGTTCAGGGCAGAATTCACCCCTCCACTTT
CDR3aa: CASSQDSSGQNSPLHF
j_gene: TRBJ1-6
abundance: .
d_gene: .
v_gene: TRBV4-1

CDR3nt: TGTGCCAGCAGCTTGCTGCCCCACAACTATGGCTACACCTTC
CDR3aa: CASSLLPHNYGYTF
j_gene: TRBJ1-2
abundance: .
d_gene: .
v_gene: TRBV7-9

CDR3nt: TGTGCCAGTACCCGCGGGACGGGGAACTATGGCTACACCTTC
CDR3aa: CASTRGTGNYGYTF
j_gene: TRBJ1-2
abundance: once
d_gene: .
v_gene: TRBV19

CDR3nt: TGTGCCAGCAGTTACCCCGGCGGGGGCTCGGGCGAGCAGTACTTC
CDR3aa: CASSYPGGGSGEQYF
j_gene: TRBJ2-7
abundance: .
d_gene: .
v_gene: TRBV6-5

CDR3nt: TGTGCCAGCAGTCCTACTAGGGCCATTCAGTACTTC
CDR3aa: CASSPTRAIQYF
j_gene: TRBJ2-4
abundance: .
d_gene: .
v_gene: TRBV6-6

CDR3nt: TGTGCCAGCAGCCGACTAGCGGGGGGGACCTACGAGCAGTACTTC
CDR3aa: CASSRLAGGTYEQYF
j_gene: TRBJ2-7
abundance: .
d_gene: TRBD2
v_gene: TRBV5-6

CDR3nt: TGTGCCAACACTCGGGACAGCGAATATGGTGGCTACACCTTC
CDR3aa: CANTRDSEYGGYTF
j_gene: TRBJ1-2
abundance: once
d_gene: TRBD1
v_gene: TRBV6-1

CDR3nt: TGCGCCAGCAGCCTAAGTCCACTAGCGGGGGGAGATACGCAGTATTTT
CDR3aa: CASSLSPLAGGDTQYF
j_gene: TRBJ2-3
abundance: .
d_gene: TRBD2
v_gene: TRBV4-3

CDR3nt: TGCGCCAGCAGCACCCTGTGGAGGGGCCGGGGTGAAAAACTGTTTTTT
CDR3aa: CASSTLWRGRGEKLFF
j_gene: TRBJ1-4
abundance: .
d_gene: .
v_gene: TRBV5-1